Each of the 15 T cell receptor beta chains below was sequenced from the same sample in a study of T cells in Graves' hyperthyroidism and ophthalmopathy. RNA transcripts served as the template for amplifying TCR beta CDR3 regions. TCR CDR3 regions were first amplified by RT-PCR with HTBI primers. TCRdb used MiXCR to reprocess the multiplex PCR reads, holding one entry per CDR3 protein. The sample lists hundreds of thousands of distinct CDR3 sequences, around 14% occurring once. Sequencing was performed on blood. These receptors came from a woman aged 18-29 years with Graves' hyperthyroidism that later progressed to Graves' ophthalmopathy.

This clonotype was seen repeatedly, ten times or more. V is TRBV11-3 and J is TRBJ2-7, with a possible D match to TRBD2 (5 bases). The CDR3 extends over 13 amino acids. From germline, CDR1 is SGHNT and CDR2 YENEEA. Deletions cut 2 bases from V and 5 bases from J, with 10 bases between. CDR3 in amino acids: CASSLSRSDEQYF. CDR3 coding DNA: TGTGCCAGCAGCTTATCCCGTAGCGACGAGCAGTACTTC.

The chain joins TRBV28 to TRBJ2-7; no definite D call. Germline loops: CDR1 MDHEN, CDR2 SYDVKM. Trimming took off 2 bases at V and 0 bases at J, with 8 bases between the two ends. The CDR3 loop spans 14 amino acids. CDR3 protein: CASSLRPSSYEQYF. The CDR3 DNA follows: TGTGCCAGCAGTTTACGCCCGAGCTCCTACGAGCAGTACTTC.

This clonotype was recorded at least ten times. The V gene is TRBV5-1, the J gene TRBJ2-7; D possibly matches TRBD1 or TRBD2 (5 bases each). Germline-derived CDR1 and CDR2 are SGHRS and YFSETQ. This CDR3 region has 13 residues. Trimming took 4 bases from V and 3 from J, leaving 11 bases between them. CDR3 nucleotides: TGCGCCAGCAGCGTTACAGGAGGCTACGAGCAGTACTTC. Translation: CASSVTGGYEQYF.

The V and J genes are TRBV7-9 and TRBJ2-5; D unclear. The CDR3 sequence is 14 residues long. V was cut by 1 base and J by 5 bases, with 11 bases left in between. The germline V gene has CDR1 SEHNR and CDR2 FQNEAQ (reference sequence). The CDR3 is CASSLVISLETQYF. The DNA for the CDR3 is TGTGCCAGCAGCTTAGTTATTAGTTTGGAGACCCAGTACTTC. Complete variable domain (other parts from reference TRBV7-9 and TRBJ2-5): DTGVSQNPRHKITKRGQNVTFRCDPISEHNRLYWYRQTLGQGPEFLTYFQNEAQLEKSRLLSDRFSAERPKGSFSTLEIQRTEQGDSAMYLCASSLVISLETQYFGPGTRLLVL.

The chain has TRBV5-1 and TRBJ2-7; D is uncertain. The CDR3 totals 13 residues. With 0 bases removed from V and 7 bases from J, the gap between germline ends came to 11 bases. CDR1 and CDR2 from the germline V gene are SGHRS and YFSETQ. The CDR3 nucleotides read TGCGCCAGCAGCTTGGCCCCTCTGTGGGAGCAGTACTTC. Protein product: CASSLAPLWEQYF.

In this sample, this clonotype turned up a few times. The chain links TRBV5-6 to TRBJ1-5; D ambiguous. CDR1 and CDR2 (germline): SGHDT, YYEEEE. V was shortened by 5 bases and J by 0 bases, with 18 bases between the two germline ends. This CDR3 spans 17 amino acids. The CDR3 reads CASSAREGAYSNQPQHF. The CDR3 DNA is TGTGCCAGCAGTGCCCGAGAGGGAGCCTATAGCAATCAGCCCCAGCATTTT.

The sample holds a few counts of this clonotype. A much larger clonotype is one base distant, so this may be a read error. V and J are TRBV28 and TRBJ2-7; D ambiguous. CDR3 length equals 13 residues. Germline V gene sequence: CDR1 MDHEN, CDR2 SYDVKM. CDR3 protein: CASSLSTSYERYF. In DNA form, the CDR3 reads TGTGCCAGCAGTTTGTCCACTTCCTACGAGCGGTACTTC.

This clonotype appeared many times. V gene TRBV30 combines with J gene TRBJ2-7, with TRBD2 matching 7 bases. CDR1 is GTSNPN, CDR2 SVGIG, per germline (reference sequence). The CDR3 sequence is 12 residues long. V was pared by 2 bases and J by 6 bases, with 4 bases of the junction left unmatched. CDR3 bases: TGTGCCTGGAGTAGCGGGGCTGGCGAGCAGTACTTC. This sequence encodes CAWSSGAGEQYF.

This clonotype has at least ten counts. This chain connects TRBV28 to TRBJ2-7; D is perhaps TRBD1 (5 bases). The germline V gene encodes CDR1 MDHEN and CDR2 SYDVKM. This CDR3 region has 15 residues. V dropped 1 base and J dropped 5 bases, with 15 bases sitting between them. Here the CDR3 reads CASSLFGAEWHEQYF. The CDR3 coding sequence is TGTGCCAGCAGTTTATTTGGGGCTGAGTGGCACGAGCAGTACTTC.

This clonotype was counted ten times or more. CDR3 loop: CASSSLKTSGTDTQYF. CDR3 sequence (DNA): TGTGCCAGCAGCTCCTTAAAGACTAGCGGCACAGATACGCAGTATTTT. The V gene is TRBV7-9, the J gene TRBJ2-3, with 8 bases fitting TRBD2. The V gene's germline CDR1 is SEHNR and CDR2 FQNEAQ (reference sequence). V was clipped by 4 bases and J by 1 base; unmatched bases: 7. The CDR3 totals 16 residues.

The sample holds many counts of this clonotype. The chain has TRBV7-8 and TRBJ1-5, with 7 bases fitting TRBD1. V trimming: 1 base; J trimming: 5 bases; junction bases outside the gene matches: 5. The CDR3 is 15 residues long. The germline CDR1 and CDR2 sequences are SGHVS and FQNEAQ. The CDR3 region has the DNA TGTGCCAGCAGCTTAGAGAGACAGGGACATCAGCCCCAGCATTTT. It codes for CASSLERQGHQPQHF.

In its sample, this clonotype was seen a few times. This chain connects TRBV18 to TRBJ2-1; 9 bases line up with TRBD2. The CDR3 length is 14 residues. Germline V lookup: CDR1 KGHSH, CDR2 LQKENI. Unmatched junction bases numbered 3, after V lost 1 base and J lost 8 bases. This CDR3 reads CASSPLAGAYEQFF. In DNA, the CDR3 is TGTGCCAGCTCACCACTAGCGGGAGCCTATGAGCAGTTCTTC.

This clonotype was counted a few times. This chain uses TRBV29-1 with TRBJ2-3; 11 bases are shared with TRBD2. CDR3 size: 16 residues. Trimming took 2 bases from V and 6 from J; bases not matched to a gene: 10. Germline values: CDR1 SQVTM, CDR2 ANQGSEA. The CDR3: CSVEFGRTSGSDTQYF. The CDR3 nucleotides are TGCAGCGTTGAATTTGGACGGACTAGCGGGTCGGATACGCAGTATTTT.

In this sample, this clonotype turned up many times. The V call is TRBV7-2, the J call TRBJ2-1; tentative D call: TRBD2 (6 bases). Germline V gene sequence: CDR1 SGHTA, CDR2 FQGNSA. There are 14 residues in the CDR3. V was trimmed by 5 bases and J by 9 bases, leaving 17 bases between them. Here the CDR3 reads CASSPGAPGGEQFF. The CDR3 DNA is TGTGCCAGCAGCCCCGGGGCCCCCGGGGGTGAGCAGTTCTTC.

This clonotype showed up many times. The chain links TRBV28 to TRBJ1-3, with 7 bases lining up with TRBD1. After removal of 3 bases from V and 3 bases from J, the junction contained 5 bases not matched to a gene. There are 15 residues in the CDR3. CDR1 and CDR2 from the germline V gene are MDHEN and SYDVKM. The CDR3 bases are TGTGCCAGCAGTTTGCAGGGGGAAGATGGAAACACCATATATTTT. Its translation: CASSLQGEDGNTIYF.